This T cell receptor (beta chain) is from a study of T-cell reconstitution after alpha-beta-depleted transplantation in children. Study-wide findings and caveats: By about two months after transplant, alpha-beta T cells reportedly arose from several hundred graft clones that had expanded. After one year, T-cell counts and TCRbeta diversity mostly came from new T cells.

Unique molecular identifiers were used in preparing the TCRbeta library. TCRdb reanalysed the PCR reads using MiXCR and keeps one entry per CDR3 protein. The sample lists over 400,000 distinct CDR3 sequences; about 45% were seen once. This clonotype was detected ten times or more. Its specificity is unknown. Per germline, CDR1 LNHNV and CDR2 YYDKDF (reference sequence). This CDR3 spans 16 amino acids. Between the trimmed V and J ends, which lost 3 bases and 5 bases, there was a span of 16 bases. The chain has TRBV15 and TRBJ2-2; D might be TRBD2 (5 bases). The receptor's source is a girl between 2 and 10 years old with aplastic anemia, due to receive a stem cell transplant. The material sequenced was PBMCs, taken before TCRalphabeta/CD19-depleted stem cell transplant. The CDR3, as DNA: TGTGCCACCAGCAGCCCTTCACGCCGAGGGACCGGGGAGCTGTTTTTT. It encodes CATSSPSRRGTGELFF.